Following are 22 T cell receptor beta chains from one sample sequenced in a study of graft-versus-host responses after intestinal transplantation. Assay: immunoSEQ multiplex PCR; the TCRdb copy retains only in-frame clones and omits some. The data show fewer than 150,000 clones, just over 90% seen once. The antigens these receptors bind are not known. This specimen was unstimulated CD4+ T cells sorted from spleen or lymph node cells, taken before intestinal transplant. All receptors derive from a human donor who received an intestinal transplant.

The rearrangement links TRBV5-1 to TRBJ2-7, with D possibly TRBD1 on 5 matching bases. Per the germline V gene, CDR1 is SGHRS and CDR2 is YFSETQ. V gave up 4 bases and J gave up 3 bases, with 14 bases separating them. The CDR3 loop spans 14 amino acids. The CDR3 region is CASSPQTDNYEQYF. The CDR3 nucleotides read TGCGCCAGCAGCCCTCAGACAGATAACTACGAGCAGTACTTC.

The rearrangement links TRBV5-1 to TRBJ2-7; D is ambiguous. The V end was cut by 7 bases, the J end by 3 bases, with 11 bases between. Germline V gene lookup returns CDR1 SGHRS and CDR2 YFSETQ. The CDR3 loop spans 12 amino acids. CDR3 nucleotides: TGCGCCAGCGGAGAGAGTGGCTACGAGCAGTACTTC. This sequence encodes CASGESGYEQYF.

This chain links TRBV18 with TRBJ1-6, with D hard to call. The V end lost 3 bases, the J end lost 5 bases, and 14 bases lay between the germline ends. CDR3 size: 16 residues. Germline V gives CDR1 KGHSH, CDR2 LQKENI. The CDR3 protein is CASSPLYGQDNSPLHF. Here the CDR3 DNA reads TGTGCCAGCTCACCCCTCTACGGGCAGGATAATTCACCCCTCCACTTT.

The chain recombines TRBV11-2 with TRBJ2-7; perhaps TRBD2 as D (6 bases). This CDR3 comprises 14 residues. Germline V gives CDR1 SGHAT, CDR2 FQNNGV. Between the trimmed V and J ends, which lost 4 bases and 2 bases, there was a span of 12 bases. CDR3 region: CASSSFSGAYEQYF. In DNA, the CDR3 is TGTGCCAGCAGCTCCTTTAGCGGCGCCTACGAGCAGTACTTC.

The chain carries TRBV2 and TRBJ1-2; TRBD1 matches 9 bases. With 2 bases clipped from V and 8 bases from J, the junction kept 3 bases outside the gene matches. CDR3 size: 13 residues. Germline loops: CDR1 SNHLY, CDR2 FYNNEI. The CDR3 region has the DNA TGTGCCAGCAGTGAATCCGGGACAGGGGGCTACACCTTC. Translating gives CASSESGTGGYTF.

V gene TRBV5-4 combines with J gene TRBJ2-1; 8 bases are shared with TRBD2. J was trimmed by 7 bases and V by 3 bases; bases with no gene match: 6. Per the germline V gene, CDR1 is SGHNT and CDR2 is YYREEE (reference sequence). The CDR3 has 14 amino acids. Here the CDR3 DNA reads TGTGCCAGCAGCTCGGGGGGGGTTGCGAATGAGCAGTTCTTC. Encoded protein: CASSSGGVANEQFF.

As regards this clone: The junction differs from germline at one of its ends, possibly a read error. The V gene is TRBV7-2, the J gene TRBJ2-7, with 10 bases fitting TRBD2. The CDR3 loop spans 14 amino acids. The V gene's germline CDR1 is SGHTA and CDR2 FQGNSA. CDR3 residues: CASSLAGAVNEQYF. In DNA, the CDR3 is TGTGCCAGCAGCCTAGCGGGGGCTGTGAACGAGCAGTACTTC.

V is TRBV27 and J is TRBJ1-2; D call uncertain. Trimming cost V 4 bases and J 4 bases, with 13 bases left between them. CDR3 length: 14 residues. In germline, CDR1 is MNHEY, CDR2 SMNVEV (reference sequence). The CDR3 region has the DNA TGTGCCAGCAGTTCCCTTGGGCCCCGCTATGGCTACACCTTC. Translation: CASSSLGPRYGYTF.

The chain uses TRBV6-1 and TRBJ1-5, with 9 bases identical to TRBD1. Trimming took 6 bases from V and 7 from J; bases not matched to a gene: 10. This CDR3 contains 15 residues. Germline V gene lookup returns CDR1 MNHNS and CDR2 SASEGT. In DNA, the CDR3 is TGTGCCAGCAGGATAACAGGGGGCAGAGGACAGCCCCAGCATTTT. This translates into CASRITGGRGQPQHF.

This clone was detected once. Other DNA sequences in the same sample also yield this CDR3. The chain employs TRBV4-1 and TRBJ1-2; D gene unclear. Per germline, CDR1 MGHRA and CDR2 YSYEKL. The CDR3 is made up of 13 amino acids. Trimming shortened V by 0 bases and J by 0 bases, and 2 bases separated the two germline ends. CDR3 DNA sequence: TGCGCCAGCAGCCAAGACTCTAACTATGGCTACACCTTC. Encoded protein: CASSQDSNYGYTF.

This chain links TRBV27 with TRBJ2-7; 9 positions match TRBD1. The CDR3 spans 16 residues. J lost 4 bases, V lost 6 bases, and 13 bases had no gene match. The V gene's germline CDR1 is MNHEY and CDR2 SMNVEV (reference sequence). The CDR3 loop is CASRHNPGTGLYEQYF. In DNA, the CDR3 is TGTGCCAGCAGACACAACCCTGGGACAGGGCTATACGAGCAGTACTTC.

The V gene is TRBV5-6, the J gene TRBJ2-5; D unresolved. This CDR3 is 12 amino acids long. Germline CDR1 is SGHDT and CDR2 is YYEEEE. V shed 0 bases and J shed 6 bases, with 6 bases lying between them. CDR3 bases: TGTGCCAGCAGCTTGGGGGAACAGACCCAGTACTTC. This gives the protein CASSLGEQTQYF.

The chain links TRBV19 to TRBJ1-2; D gene uncertain. CDR1 and CDR2 from the germline V gene are LNHDA and SQIVND (reference sequence). This CDR3 comprises 13 residues. V was clipped by 7 bases and J by 3 bases, with 12 bases between them. The CDR3 DNA reads as TGTGCCAGTACGGTCGCAGGAGACTATGGCTACACCTTC. Translating gives CASTVAGDYGYTF. The full variable domain, with the rest looked up from reference TRBV19 and TRBJ1-2, is DGGITQSPKYLFRKEGQNVTLSCEQNLNHDAMYWYRQDPGQGLRLIYYSQIVNDFQKGDIAEGYSVSREKKESFPLTVTSAQKNPTAFYLCASTVAGDYGYTFGSGTRLTVV.

The gene calls are TRBV4-1 and TRBJ2-7; tentatively, D is TRBD1 (6 bases). The CDR3 runs 16 residues. Germline-derived CDR1 and CDR2 are MGHRA and YSYEKL. V was trimmed by 3 bases and J by 2 bases, leaving 17 bases between them. Written as DNA, the CDR3 is TGCGCCAGCAGCCAGGGTCTTCCAGGGGACCCCTACGAGCAGTACTTC. Translation: CASSQGLPGDPYEQYF.

V and J are TRBV5-1 and TRBJ1-4; D not resolved. In germline, CDR1 is SGHRS, CDR2 YFSETQ. V was trimmed by 4 bases and J by 7 bases, leaving 11 bases between them. The CDR3 sequence is 13 residues long. The CDR3 protein is CASSTGVGEKLFF. The CDR3 coding sequence is TGCGCCAGCAGCACGGGTGTCGGTGAAAAACTGTTTTTT.

The rearrangement uses TRBV9 and TRBJ2-2; D remains ambiguous. CDR1 is SGDLS, CDR2 YYNGEE, per germline. V gave up 0 bases and J gave up 4 bases, with 10 bases separating them. The CDR3 spans 15 residues. CDR3 coding DNA: TGTGCCAGCAGCGTAGGTGCGCAGGCCACCGGGGAGCTGTTTTTT. It is translated as CASSVGAQATGELFF.

The V and J genes are TRBV2 and TRBJ1-1, with D maybe TRBD1 (6 bases). The ends were cut back, 6 bases at V and 5 bases at J, with 19 bases in the middle. The CDR3 contains 15 residues. CDR1 is SNHLY and CDR2 is FYNNEI in the germline V gene. CDR3 DNA: TGTGCCAGCAGCGTGGAGGGGGTGAGGGGGACTGAAGCTTTCTTT. It codes for CASSVEGVRGTEAFF. The entire variable domain, with the rest obtained from reference TRBV2 and TRBJ1-1, is as follows: EPEVTQTPSHQVTQMGQEVILRCVPISNHLYFYWYRQILGQKVEFLVSFYNNEISEKSEIFDDQFSVERPDGSNFTLKIRSTKLEDSAMYFCASSVEGVRGTEAFFGQGTRLTVV.

This chain connects TRBV27 to TRBJ1-2, with 7 positions matching TRBD1. CDR1 MNHEY and CDR2 SMNVEV come from the germline V gene (reference sequence). With V trimmed by 5 bases and J by 4 bases, 10 bases remained unmatched. The CDR3 runs to 15 residues. DNA of the CDR3: TGTGCCAGCAGTGGGGGGGGTACAGGGGTCTATGGCTACACCTTC. This translates into CASSGGGTGVYGYTF.

J is TRBJ1-6 and V is TRBV10-1, with D unclear. The CDR3 has 14 residues. V dropped 0 bases and J dropped 7 bases, with 7 bases sitting between them. Per germline, CDR1 WNHNN and CDR2 SYGVQD (reference sequence). The CDR3 coding sequence is TGCGCCAGCAGTGAGTCCAGACCGAATTCACCCCTCCACTTT. Protein product: CASSESRPNSPLHF.

The CDR3 sequence: CASSLNPDGYEQYF. The CDR3 DNA sequence: TGCGCCAGCAGCTTGAATCCGGACGGCTACGAGCAGTACTTC. This sequence joins TRBV5-1 and TRBJ2-5; D is uncertain. The J call may be mistaken, given a closer DNA end match to TRBJ2-7. Germline loops: CDR1 SGHRS, CDR2 YFSETQ. The CDR3 has 14 amino acids.

This CDR3 reads CASSLGGADEKLFF. CDR3 coding DNA: TGCGCCAGCAGCTTGGGAGGGGCTGATGAAAAACTGTTTTTT. The gene calls are TRBV5-1 and TRBJ1-4; the D gene is possibly TRBD1 (5 bases). V lost 0 bases and J 6 bases, leaving 9 bases between the germline ends. Germline V gene data show CDR1 as SGHRS and CDR2 as YFSETQ. The CDR3 covers 14 residues.

This clone was seen a single time. This chain connects TRBV30 to TRBJ1-6; D is perhaps TRBD1 (5 bases). The CDR3 consists of 15 residues. CDR1 and CDR2 (germline): GTSNPN, SVGIG (reference sequence). V lost 3 bases and J lost 1, with 10 bases in between. CDR3 DNA: TGTGCCTGGAGGGGCGGGGGTTCCTATAATTCACCCCTCCACTTT. Translation gives CAWRGGGSYNSPLHF.